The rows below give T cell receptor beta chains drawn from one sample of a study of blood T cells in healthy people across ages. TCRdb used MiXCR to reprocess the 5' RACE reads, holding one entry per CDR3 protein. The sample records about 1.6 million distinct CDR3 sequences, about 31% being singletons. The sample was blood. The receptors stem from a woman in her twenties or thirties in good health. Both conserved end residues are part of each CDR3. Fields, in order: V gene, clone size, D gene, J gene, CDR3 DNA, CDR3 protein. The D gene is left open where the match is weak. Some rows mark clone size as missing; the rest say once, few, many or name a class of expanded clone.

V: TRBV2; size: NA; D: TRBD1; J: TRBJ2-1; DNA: TGTGCCAGCAGTGAACCCGGGACAGGGAACAATGAGCAGTTCTTC; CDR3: CASSEPGTGNNEQFF
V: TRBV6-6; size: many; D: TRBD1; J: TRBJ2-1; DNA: TGTGCCAGCAGCCGGGACAGGTTCAATGAGCAGTTCTTC; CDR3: CASSRDRFNEQFF
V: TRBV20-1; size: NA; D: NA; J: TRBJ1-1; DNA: TGCAGTGCTAGGTTGGCAGGGAAGGGCACTGAAGCTTTCTTT; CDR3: CSARLAGKGTEAFF
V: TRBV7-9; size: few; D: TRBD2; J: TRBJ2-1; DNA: TGTGCCAGCAGCTTAGTTGGGGGGGAAAAAAATGAGCAGTTCTTC; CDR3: CASSLVGGEKNEQFF
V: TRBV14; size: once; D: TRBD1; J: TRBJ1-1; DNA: TGTGCCAGCAGCCAAGGAGGCAGGGGGGAACTAAACACTGAAGCTTTCTTT; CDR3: CASSQGGRGELNTEAFF
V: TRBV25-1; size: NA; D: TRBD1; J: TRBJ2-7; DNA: TGTGCCAGCACCAGACAGGGGGCCTACGAGCAGTACTTC; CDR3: CASTRQGAYEQYF
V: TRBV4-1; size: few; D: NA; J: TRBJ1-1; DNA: TGCGCCAGCAGCCAAAGGTCAGGGCAGGGGACTGAAGCTTTCTTT; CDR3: CASSQRSGQGTEAFF
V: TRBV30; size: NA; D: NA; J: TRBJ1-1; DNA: TGTGCCTGGAACCAAGGGGATAACACTGAAGCTTTCTTT; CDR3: CAWNQGDNTEAFF
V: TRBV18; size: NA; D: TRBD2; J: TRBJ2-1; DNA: TGTGCCAGCTCACCAACACGAGCGGGGGGCGGCGGGAATGAGCAGTTCTTC; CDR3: CASSPTRAGGGGNEQFF
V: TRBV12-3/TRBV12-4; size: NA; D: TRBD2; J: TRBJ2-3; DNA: TGTGCCAGCCAGAAGACTAGCGGGAGGGTTGAGACAGATATGCAGTATTTT; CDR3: CASQKTSGRVETDMQYF
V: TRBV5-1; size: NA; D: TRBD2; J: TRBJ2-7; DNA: TGCGCCAGCAGCTCTGATTGGACTAGCTGGTATAACGAGCAGTACTTC; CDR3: CASSSDWTSWYNEQYF
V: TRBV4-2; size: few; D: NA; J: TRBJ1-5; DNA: TGTGCCAGCAAGAACCGTCTTGAAGGACAGCCCCAGCATTTT; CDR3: CASKNRLEGQPQHF
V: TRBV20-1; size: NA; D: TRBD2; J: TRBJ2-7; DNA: TGCAGTGCTTCTGGACTAGTTCCGGCCCGCTACGAGCAGTACTTC; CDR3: CSASGLVPARYEQYF
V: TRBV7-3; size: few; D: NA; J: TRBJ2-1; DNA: TGTGCCAGCAGCTTACTTGTGACGGGCAACAATGAGCAGTTCTTC; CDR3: CASSLLVTGNNEQFF
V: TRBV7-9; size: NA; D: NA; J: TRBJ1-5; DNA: TGTGCCAGCAGCCCCCGGGGGGGCGCATACACCCAGCCCCAGCATTTT; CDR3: CASSPRGGAYTQPQHF
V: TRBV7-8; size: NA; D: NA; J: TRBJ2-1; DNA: TGTGCCAGTCAAGGTACTACTTGCAATGAGCAGTTCTTC; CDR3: CASQGTTCNEQFF
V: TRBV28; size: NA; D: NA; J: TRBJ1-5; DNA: TGTGCCAGCAGTTTGACGGGGGCACTGAGTCAGCCCCAGCATTTT; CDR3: CASSLTGALSQPQHF
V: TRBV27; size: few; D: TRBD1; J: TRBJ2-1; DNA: TGTGCCAGCAGTTATGACAGGGTCTACAATGAGCAGTTCTTC; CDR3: CASSYDRVYNEQFF
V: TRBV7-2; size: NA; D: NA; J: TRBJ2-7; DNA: TGTGCCAGCAGCTTAGACGAAACCTACGGGCAGTACTTC; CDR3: CASSLDETYGQYF
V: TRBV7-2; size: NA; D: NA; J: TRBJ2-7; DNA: TGTGCCAGCAGCCGAGTTGGGGCAGGGGGGCGGGACGAGCAGTACTTC; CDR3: CASSRVGAGGRDEQYF
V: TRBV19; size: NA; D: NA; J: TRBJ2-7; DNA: TGTGCCAGTAGTATTTCCCCCCTTACGAAGCAGTACTTC; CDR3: CASSISPLTKQYF